Following are 30 T cell receptor beta chains from one sample sequenced in a study of shared clonotypes between healthy human individuals. This table comes from immunoSEQ multiplex PCR, and its TCRdb copy is limited to in-frame clones, with some not included. The sample shows fewer than 400,000 clones, over 65% of them seen only once. Specimen: memory CD4+ T cells sorted from blood. Subset defined: CD45RA-negative fraction. The receptors originated from a young man in good health.

This clone was seen a few times. V and J are TRBV2 and TRBJ2-5, with TRBD1 identical over 7 bases. This CDR3 has 15 residues. Germline V lookup: CDR1 SNHLY, CDR2 FYNNEI. V was clipped by 6 bases and J by 1 base; unmatched bases: 8. The CDR3 nucleotides read TGTGCCAGCAGGGTCCGGACAGGTGCCCAAGAGACCCAGTACTTC. Protein: CASRVRTGAQETQYF. The full variable domain, its missing parts supplied by reference TRBV2 and TRBJ2-5, is EPEVTQTPSHQVTQMGQEVILRCVPISNHLYFYWYRQILGQKVEFLVSFYNNEISEKSEIFDDQFSVERPDGSNFTLKIRSTKLEDSAMYFCASRVRTGAQETQYFGPGTRLLVL.

The chain combines TRBV18 with TRBJ2-3; D gene ambiguous. The CDR3 covers 14 residues. Trimming shortened V by 1 base and J by 0 bases, and 5 bases separated the two germline ends. Germline V gives CDR1 KGHSH, CDR2 LQKENI. The CDR3: CASSPRASTDTQYF. CDR3 nucleotides: TGTGCCAGCTCACCACGGGCTAGCACAGATACGCAGTATTTT. Full variable domain (rest looked up from reference TRBV18 and TRBJ2-3): NAGVMQNPRHLVRRRGQEARLRCSPMKGHSHVYWYRQLPEEGLKFMVYLQKENIIDESGMPKERFSAEFPKEGPSILRIQQVVRGDSAAYFCASSPRASTDTQYFGPGTRLTVL.

V and J are TRBV5-1 and TRBJ2-1; 10 positions match TRBD2. The CDR3 is made up of 19 amino acids. V shed 5 bases and J 4 bases; nucleotides not matched to a gene: 18. Germline loops: CDR1 SGHRS, CDR2 YFSETQ. The CDR3 reads CASSGDRAGGRKIYNEQFF. CDR3 DNA sequence: TGCGCCAGCAGTGGGGACAGAGCGGGAGGGAGAAAGATTTACAATGAGCAGTTCTTC.

The gene calls are TRBV5-1 and TRBJ1-1; 9 bases map to TRBD1. The CDR3 contains 16 residues. Trimming at V came to 1 base and at J to 1 base, leaving 5 bases not matched to a gene. Germline values: CDR1 SGHRS, CDR2 YFSETQ. The CDR3 protein is CASSLKTGGGNTEAFF. DNA for the CDR3: TGCGCCAGCAGCTTGAAAACAGGGGGCGGGAACACTGAAGCTTTCTTT.

The rearrangement uses TRBV28 and TRBJ1-4; unclear D gene. Germline V gene data show CDR1 as MDHEN and CDR2 as SYDVKM. Trimming left V 3 bases short and J 7 bases short, with 12 bases between. The CDR3 covers 14 residues. The CDR3 loop reads CASSLYYVGEKLFF. The CDR3 nucleotides are TGTGCCAGCAGTTTGTACTATGTGGGTGAAAAACTGTTTTTT.

The DNA for the CDR3 is TGTGCCAGCAGCGCTTCTGGGGGCTACACCTTC. It is translated as CASSASGGYTF. The V gene is TRBV6-5, the J gene TRBJ1-2, with unresolved D. Germline CDR1 and CDR2: MNHEY and SVGAGI. Trimming took off 6 bases at V and 8 bases at J, with 10 bases between the two ends. This CDR3 spans 11 amino acids.

For the CDR3, the DNA is TGTGCCAGCAGACGTCTGGACAGGGGTGAGGAGAACTATGGCTACACCTTC. This encodes CASRRLDRGEENYGYTF. The chain is built from TRBV6-4 and TRBJ1-2, with 9 nucleotides matching TRBD1. Germline values: CDR1 MRHNA, CDR2 SNTAGT. CDR3 length: 17 amino acids. V trimming: 6 bases; J trimming: 2 bases; junction bases outside the gene matches: 13.

CDR3 residues: CASPLKTPGATPNQPQHF. The DNA for the CDR3 is TGTGCCAGCCCATTAAAAACACCAGGGGCTACCCCCAATCAGCCCCAGCATTTT. The V and J genes are TRBV14 and TRBJ1-5; tentative D call: TRBD1 (6 bases). CDR1 and CDR2 from the germline V gene are SGHDN and FVKESK. V dropped 8 bases and J dropped 3 bases, with 26 bases sitting between them. The length of the CDR3 is 18 residues.

The gene calls are TRBV7-2 and TRBJ2-3; TRBD1 matches 7 bases. V lost 0 bases and J lost 1; bases outside the gene matches: 1. Germline V gene data show CDR1 as SGHTA and CDR2 as FQGNSA. CDR3 size: 15 residues. Here the CDR3 reads CASSLAQGGTDTQYF. The CDR3 bases are TGTGCCAGCAGCTTAGCGCAGGGGGGCACAGATACGCAGTATTTT.

The chain is built from TRBV9 and TRBJ2-5, with D maybe TRBD2 (6 bases). This CDR3 contains 18 residues. The germline V and J ends were trimmed by 3 bases and 0 bases, with 21 bases remaining between them. Germline values: CDR1 SGDLS, CDR2 YYNGEE. CDR3 nucleotides: TGTGCCAGCAGCGGAGAGAGGGACTCCCCCAAGTACCAAGAGACCCAGTACTTC. Translating it yields CASSGERDSPKYQETQYF.

The genes are TRBV5-5 and TRBJ1-3; D gene ambiguous. Trimming shortened V by 0 bases and J by 2 bases, and 9 bases separated the two germline ends. Germline loops: CDR1 SGHKS, CDR2 YYEKEE (reference sequence). There are 15 residues in the CDR3. The CDR3 here is CASSLEGLAGNTIYF. The CDR3 DNA sequence: TGTGCCAGCAGCTTGGAAGGGTTGGCTGGAAACACCATATATTTT.

The chain combines TRBV19 with TRBJ2-6; D gene ambiguous. The V gene lost 3 bases and the J gene lost 4 bases, with 13 bases spanning the gap. CDR3 size: 16 residues. The germline CDR1 and CDR2 sequences are LNHDA and SQIVND (reference sequence). Here the CDR3 reads CASSILQLSGANVLTF. In DNA, the CDR3 is TGTGCCAGTAGTATCCTACAACTTTCAGGGGCCAACGTCCTGACTTTC.

The V and J genes are TRBV30 and TRBJ1-2, with 7 bases fitting TRBD1. The germline V gene has CDR1 GTSNPN and CDR2 SVGIG (reference sequence). V lost 5 bases to trimming and J lost 0 bases; unmatched junction nucleotides: 6. This CDR3 spans 14 amino acids. The DNA of the CDR3 is TGTGCCTGGGTACGACAGGGCGCTAACTATGGCTACACCTTC. It is translated as CAWVRQGANYGYTF.

As concerns this clone: A much larger clone differs from this one at a single base, so this may be a read error. The CDR3 reads CASSVRGTGEAQYF. The CDR3 region has the DNA TGTGCCAGCTCAGTCCGGGGAACGGGAGAGGCCCAGTACTTC. This rearrangement joins TRBV18 to TRBJ2-5; D is possibly TRBD2 (6 bases). Per germline, CDR1 KGHSH and CDR2 LQKENI. The CDR3 loop spans 14 amino acids.

The chain combines TRBV5-6 with TRBJ1-2; D is undetermined. Germline V lookup: CDR1 SGHDT, CDR2 YYEEEE. V was shortened by 2 bases and J by 8 bases, with 13 bases between the two germline ends. There are 13 residues in the CDR3. The CDR3 DNA sequence: TGTGCCAGCAGCTTAAGGCTTTCCGGGGGCTACACCTTC. Residues: CASSLRLSGGYTF.

The J gene is TRBJ2-1, the V gene TRBV9, with 16 positions matching TRBD2. J gave up 9 bases and V 0 bases, and 6 bases lay outside the gene matches. In germline, CDR1 is SGDLS, CDR2 YYNGEE. The CDR3 contains 17 residues. CDR3 residues: CASSVAGLAGGLGEQFF. The CDR3 region has the DNA TGTGCCAGCAGCGTAGCGGGACTAGCGGGAGGGTTAGGTGAGCAGTTCTTC.

This clone was detected only a few times. The genes are TRBV28 and TRBJ2-7; no reliable D call. Trimming took 7 bases from V and 0 from J, leaving 10 bases between them. The length of the CDR3 is 13 residues. Germline loops: CDR1 MDHEN, CDR2 SYDVKM. In nucleotides, the CDR3 is TGTGCCAGCACAAAGGGATTCTCCTACGAGCAGTACTTC. This translates into CASTKGFSYEQYF.

The chain links TRBV6-1 to TRBJ1-1; D may be TRBD1 (5 bases). The V and J ends lost 5 bases and 7 bases respectively, with 14 bases between them. The CDR3 length is 13 residues. Germline lookup yields CDR1 MNHNS and CDR2 SASEGT. The CDR3 spells CASSRSGTSEAFF. CDR3 DNA: TGTGCCAGCAGTCGATCCGGGACGAGTGAAGCTTTCTTT.

This clone appeared a single time. The chain is built from TRBV5-1 and TRBJ2-1, with 8 bases matching TRBD2. The CDR3 is made up of 15 amino acids. The germline gives CDR1 SGHRS, CDR2 YFSETQ. V shed 2 bases and J 7 bases; nucleotides not matched to a gene: 8. The CDR3 here is CASSLPGRASNEQFF. CDR3 nucleotide sequence: TGCGCCAGCAGCTTACCCGGGAGGGCCAGTAATGAGCAGTTCTTC.

The CDR3 spells CAISDLAGSEQYF. CDR3 DNA sequence: TGTGCCATCAGTGACCTGGCAGGGTCCGAGCAGTACTTC. The gene calls are TRBV10-3 and TRBJ2-7; possible D gene TRBD1, 5 bases. This CDR3 is built from 13 residues. Germline CDR1 is ENHRY and CDR2 is SYGVKD. Deletions cut 3 bases from V and 6 bases from J, with 12 bases between.

The chain recombines TRBV28 with TRBJ2-7, with 7 bases aligning to TRBD1. The CDR3 runs to 14 residues. Losses at the gene ends were 10 bases for V and 0 bases for J; bases not matched to a gene: 9. The germline CDR1 and CDR2 sequences are MDHEN and SYDVKM. The CDR3 DNA is TGTGCCACGATCTCGGGACAGAGCTCCTACGAGCAGTACTTC. The encoded protein is CATISGQSSYEQYF.

The chain uses TRBV5-4 and TRBJ2-5; 7 bases map to TRBD2. The germline V gene has CDR1 SGHNT and CDR2 YYREEE (reference sequence). The V and J ends lost 5 bases and 1 base, in that order; junction bases with no gene match: 8. CDR3 length: 15 amino acids. This chain's CDR3 is CASSPSPSGQETQYF. The CDR3, as DNA: TGTGCCAGCAGTCCAAGCCCTAGCGGCCAAGAGACCCAGTACTTC. Looking up the rest from reference TRBV5-4 and TRBJ2-5 gives the full variable domain: ETGVTQSPTHLIKTRGQQVTLRCSSQSGHNTVSWYQQALGQGPQFIFQYYREEENGRGNFPPRFSGLQFPNYSSELNVNALELDDSALYLCASSPSPSGQETQYFGPGTRLLVL.

The chain combines TRBV7-2 with TRBJ1-1; TRBD1 might be the D (6 bases). V shed 4 bases and J shed 5 bases, with 11 bases lying between them. CDR1 and CDR2 from the germline V gene are SGHTA and FQGNSA. CDR3 length: 13 residues. CDR3 in DNA: TGTGCCAGCAGCTCTGAGAGGGGGACTGAAGCTTTCTTT. It specifies CASSSERGTEAFF.

This rearrangement joins TRBV7-8 to TRBJ2-7, with 8 positions matching TRBD1. This CDR3 contains 15 residues. From germline, CDR1 is SGHVS and CDR2 FQNEAQ. Trimming cost V 5 bases and J 6 bases; bases outside gene matches: 12. DNA for the CDR3: TGTGCCAGCAGCATATTGGATGGGGGGACAGGCGAGCAGTACTTC. Translated, it gives CASSILDGGTGEQYF.

This chain uses TRBV7-9 with TRBJ2-1; D call uncertain. Deletions cut 7 bases from V and 0 bases from J, with 13 bases between. The CDR3 spans 15 residues. Germline V gives CDR1 SEHNR, CDR2 FQNEAQ (reference sequence). The chain's CDR3 is CASTHAAGSYNEQFF. The DNA for the CDR3 is TGTGCCAGCACCCATGCGGCCGGCTCCTACAATGAGCAGTTCTTC.

This clone was found a few times. The chain employs TRBV28 and TRBJ1-3; 9 nucleotides align to TRBD1. Looked up from germline, CDR1 is MDHEN and CDR2 is SYDVKM. Trimming removed 6 bases from V and 5 bases from J; junction bases left unmatched: 11. CDR3 length equals 16 residues. CDR3 residues: CASSEAAGQGRNTIYF. CDR3 bases: TGTGCCAGCAGCGAAGCGGCGGGACAGGGTAGAAACACCATATATTTT.

This chain links TRBV6-1 with TRBJ1-2; 9 bases are a match to TRBD1. The CDR3 loop spans 16 amino acids. Germline V CDR1 and CDR2: MNHNS, SASEGT. With 4 bases clipped from V and 3 bases from J, the junction kept 9 bases outside the gene matches. The CDR3 spells CASSGFGQGKDYGYTF. The DNA for the CDR3 is TGTGCCAGCAGTGGATTCGGACAGGGGAAGGACTATGGCTACACCTTC.

CDR3 nucleotide sequence: TGTGCCAGCAGCATCAGTGGGTTTGGAGAAGGTGAAAAACTGTTTTTT. Translating it yields CASSISGFGEGEKLFF. The chain carries TRBV5-6 and TRBJ1-4; D not certain. The germline gives CDR1 SGHDT, CDR2 YYEEEE. The CDR3 length is 16 residues. V was pared by 4 bases and J by 7 bases, with 20 bases between.

This clone was observed many times. V is TRBV7-8 and J is TRBJ1-1, with D perhaps TRBD1 (5 bases). This CDR3 comprises 12 residues. The germline V gene has CDR1 SGHVS and CDR2 FQNEAQ. V lost 3 bases, J lost 7 bases, and 9 bases lay in between. The CDR3 DNA follows: TGTGCCAGCAGCTTGGGGGGTAGTGAAGCTTTCTTT. Protein: CASSLGGSEAFF.

This clone was counted a few times. The chain couples TRBV9 to TRBJ1-2; D might be TRBD1 (6 bases). With 4 bases removed from V and 4 bases from J, the gap between germline ends came to 17 bases. Germline-derived CDR1 and CDR2 are SGDLS and YYNGEE. There are 15 residues in the CDR3. The CDR3 nucleotides read TGTGCCAGCAGCATGGGGGGGCAAGGATCCTATGGCTACACCTTC. Protein: CASSMGGQGSYGYTF.